This TCR beta chain was obtained from a study of OX40 agonist ivuxolimab in advanced cancers. Of note for this clone: Its antigen is not identified.

Study-wide results and caveats: In CD8+ T cells, expanded clones were on average more numerous than in CD4+.

This table comes from immunoSEQ multiplex PCR, and its TCRdb copy is limited to in-frame clones, with some not included. The table has 50,000 to 70,000 clones, around four fifths seen once. With 5 bases removed from V and 9 bases from J, the gap between germline ends came to 11 bases. Germline lookup yields CDR1 MNHNS and CDR2 SASEGT. This CDR3 comprises 13 residues. The receptor's source is an adult with an advanced solid tumor such as melanoma, head and neck, liver or kidney cancer. The genes are TRBV6-1 and TRBJ1-6; D is uncertain. This material consisted of CD4+ or CD8+ T cells sorted from blood, taken in a trial of the OX40 agonist ivuxolimab. In nucleotides, the CDR3 is TGTGCCAGCAGTCCCGACGGAGCTTCACCCCTCCACTTT. Protein: CASSPDGASPLHF.